This entry lists 20 T cell receptor beta chains sequenced from one sample in a study of CD8 T cells in Susac syndrome. RNA, at about 0.5 to 1 ug, was reverse transcribed with random hexamers. TCRdb itself ran the immunoSEQ multiplex PCR reads through MiXCR, one entry per CDR3 protein. Among roughly 200,000 distinct CDR3 sequences listed, 90% to 95% were seen once. Material for sequencing was CD4+ T cells from PBMCs. These receptors all come from a human donor in good health.

V is TRBV5-6 and J is TRBJ2-1; no firm D call. Trimming removed 4 bases from V and 8 bases from J, with 13 bases in between. Germline V gene lookup returns CDR1 SGHDT and CDR2 YYEEEE. CDR3 length: 13 residues. This chain's CDR3 is CASSKTVPDEQFF. CDR3 nucleotides: TGTGCCAGCAGCAAGACGGTGCCCGATGAGCAGTTCTTC.

The chain has TRBV7-9 and TRBJ1-1; D unresolved. V lost 6 bases and J lost 1, with 12 bases in between. The CDR3 sequence is 14 residues long. The germline V gene has CDR1 SEHNR and CDR2 FQNEAQ (reference sequence). CDR3 sequence (DNA): TGTGCCAGCAGTCTTAGAGCGGAGAACACTGAAGCTTTCTTT. It is translated as CASSLRAENTEAFF. The complete variable domain, with remaining parts taken from reference TRBV7-9 and TRBJ1-1, reads DTGVSQNPRHKITKRGQNVTFRCDPISEHNRLYWYRQTLGQGPEFLTYFQNEAQLEKSRLLSDRFSAERPKGSFSTLEIQRTEQGDSAMYLCASSLRAENTEAFFGQGTRLTVV.

The chain couples TRBV20-1 to TRBJ2-2, with 7 bases that match TRBD1. CDR1 and CDR2 (germline): DFQATT, SNEGSKA (reference sequence). V lost 0 bases and J lost 5; bases outside the gene matches: 9. CDR3 length: 16 amino acids. The CDR3 coding sequence is TGCAGTGCTAGAGATCTAGGGGGCTTATCGACCGGGGAGCTGTTTTTT. Translated: CSARDLGGLSTGELFF.

The chain recombines TRBV2 with TRBJ2-3; either TRBD1 or TRBD2 may fit D (5 bases each). V was shortened by 0 bases and J by 2 bases, with 12 bases between the two germline ends. Germline values: CDR1 SNHLY, CDR2 FYNNEI. The CDR3 loop spans 16 amino acids. For the CDR3, the DNA is TGTGCCAGCAGTGAAGCGAGGGGACCCCCCACAGATACGCAGTATTTT. Protein: CASSEARGPPTDTQYF.

The chain couples TRBV3-1 to TRBJ2-5, with D possibly TRBD1 on 6 matching bases. CDR1 LGHDT and CDR2 YNNKEL come from the germline V gene (reference sequence). V was pared by 6 bases and J by 2 bases, with 13 bases between. The CDR3 runs 14 residues. CDR3 nucleotide sequence: TGTGCCAGCAGGAGGACAGTATCGCAAGAGACCCAGTACTTC. Translation gives CASRRTVSQETQYF.

The chain couples TRBV3-1 to TRBJ1-2; D may be TRBD1 (5 bases). Trimming stripped 6 bases from V and 8 bases from J, with 13 bases between. The V gene's germline CDR1 is LGHDT and CDR2 YNNKEL (reference sequence). The CDR3 runs 12 residues. The CDR3 reads CASSQGPRGYTF. The CDR3 DNA is TGTGCCAGCAGTCAGGGACCCAGGGGCTACACCTTC.

The CDR3 bases are TGTGCCAGCAGGGGACAGATTGAAGCTTTCTTT. Amino acids: CASRGQIEAFF. The gene calls are TRBV27 and TRBJ1-1; 7 bases line up with TRBD1. Germline lookup yields CDR1 MNHEY and CDR2 SMNVEV (reference sequence). CDR3 length equals 11 residues. V dropped 6 bases and J dropped 7; count of bases not matched to a gene: 2.

This clonotype was detected only once. This chain connects TRBV9 to TRBJ1-2; 7 nucleotides agree with TRBD1. Germline-derived CDR1 and CDR2 are SGDLS and YYNGEE. The CDR3 consists of 13 residues. Trimming removed 5 bases from V and 4 bases from J; junction bases left unmatched: 5. CDR3 sequence (DNA): TGTGCCAGCAGGGCAGGGGGAATCTATGGCTACACCTTC. Protein sequence: CASRAGGIYGYTF.

The chain carries TRBV24-1 and TRBJ1-2, with D unclear. Per germline, CDR1 KGHDR and CDR2 SFDVKD. The CDR3 is 13 residues long. V dropped 3 bases and J dropped 4 bases, with 8 bases sitting between them. Here the CDR3 DNA reads TGTGCCACCAGTGATGAAACAGTCTATGGCTACACCTTC. This translates into CATSDETVYGYTF.

J is TRBJ2-5 and V is TRBV30, with 9 bases fitting TRBD2. This CDR3 region has 14 residues. The V gene's germline CDR1 is GTSNPN and CDR2 SVGIG (reference sequence). V lost 4 bases and J lost 5; bases outside the gene matches: 8. CDR3 DNA: TGTGCCTGGAATTTAGCGGGAGCCCGGGAGACCCAGTACTTC. It encodes CAWNLAGARETQYF.

With respect to this clonotype: One end of the junction does not line up with germline, which may come from a read error. The V call is TRBV6-2 or TRBV6-3, the J call TRBJ2-7, with D possibly being TRBD2 (6 bases). From germline, CDR1 is MNHEY and CDR2 SVGEGT. CDR3 length equals 11 residues. CDR3 sequence (DNA): TGTGCCAGCAGAGCTACCGGGACTCAGGACTTC. Translating gives CASRATGTQDF.

The V call is TRBV5-1, the J call TRBJ2-5, with D possibly being TRBD2 (5 bases). V was trimmed by 0 bases and J by 2 bases, leaving 14 bases between them. CDR3 length: 16 amino acids. Germline values: CDR1 SGHRS, CDR2 YFSETQ. CDR3 nucleotides: TGCGCCAGCAGCTTGGCCCCCGGGGTCGGGCAAGAGACCCAGTACTTC. Translating it yields CASSLAPGVGQETQYF.

The chain has TRBV20-1 and TRBJ2-1; the D is unclear. This CDR3 region has 12 residues. The V gene's germline CDR1 is DFQATT and CDR2 SNEGSKA (reference sequence). Trimming took 6 bases from V and 6 from J, leaving 12 bases between them. CDR3 bases: TGCAGTGCAAACGACCCGGGCAATGAGCAGTTCTTC. It specifies CSANDPGNEQFF.

V is TRBV29-1 and J is TRBJ2-1; D is ambiguous. Trimming took off 7 bases at V and 5 bases at J, with 12 bases between the two ends. From germline, CDR1 is SQVTM and CDR2 ANQGSEA. The CDR3 is 12 amino acids. CDR3 residues: CSGGRANNEQFF. CDR3 in DNA: TGCAGCGGTGGAAGGGCTAACAATGAGCAGTTCTTC.

This clonotype was seen just once. DNA of the CDR3: TGTGCCAGCAGCCAAGATCGAGGGTACGCGAACACCGGGGAGCTGTTTTTT. It yields the protein CASSQDRGYANTGELFF. The chain uses TRBV14 and TRBJ2-2; a possible D gene is TRBD2 (5 bases). CDR1 SGHDN and CDR2 FVKESK come from the germline V gene. The CDR3 contains 17 residues. Trimming stripped 0 bases from V and 0 bases from J, with 11 bases between.

The chain links TRBV14 to TRBJ2-6; no clear D gene. Germline V gene data show CDR1 as SGHDN and CDR2 as FVKESK. The CDR3 is made up of 14 amino acids. Trimming removed 1 base at V and 0 bases at J, with 1 base between. The CDR3 is CASSQVSGANVLTF. As DNA, the CDR3 is TGTGCCAGCAGCCAAGTCTCTGGGGCCAACGTCCTGACTTTC.

This sequence joins TRBV12-3 or TRBV12-4 and TRBJ2-2; D uncertain. The CDR3 runs 14 residues. V lost 7 bases to trimming and J lost 8 bases, with 17 bases between them. The DNA for the CDR3 is TGTGCCAGCATGGGTCTCGTGGGATCGGGGGAGCTGTTTTTT. Its protein product is CASMGLVGSGELFF.

This sequence joins TRBV29-1 and TRBJ1-2; no definite D call. With 1 base removed from V and 2 bases from J, the gap between germline ends came to 2 bases. The CDR3 is 11 residues long. Germline V gene data show CDR1 as SQVTM and CDR2 as ANQGSEA. The CDR3 loop is CSVEGNYGYTF. CDR3 sequence (DNA): TGCAGCGTTGAAGGAAACTATGGCTACACCTTC.

The rearrangement links TRBV10-3 to TRBJ2-6; 9 bases fit TRBD1. CDR1 ENHRY and CDR2 SYGVKD come from the germline V gene. The V segment lost 0 bases and the J segment 0 bases; nucleotides outside the gene matches: 3. The CDR3 spans 18 residues. The DNA for the CDR3 is TGTGCCATCAGTGAGTCGCGGGACAGGGCCTCTGGGGCCAACGTCCTGACTTTC. Translating gives CAISESRDRASGANVLTF.

This chain links TRBV27 with TRBJ2-1, with TRBD1 matching 9 bases. Germline-derived CDR1 and CDR2 are MNHEY and SMNVEV (reference sequence). This CDR3 has 14 amino acids. CDR3 region: CGTRGGQGYNEQFF. For the CDR3, the DNA is TGTGGCACAAGAGGGGGACAGGGATACAATGAGCAGTTCTTC.